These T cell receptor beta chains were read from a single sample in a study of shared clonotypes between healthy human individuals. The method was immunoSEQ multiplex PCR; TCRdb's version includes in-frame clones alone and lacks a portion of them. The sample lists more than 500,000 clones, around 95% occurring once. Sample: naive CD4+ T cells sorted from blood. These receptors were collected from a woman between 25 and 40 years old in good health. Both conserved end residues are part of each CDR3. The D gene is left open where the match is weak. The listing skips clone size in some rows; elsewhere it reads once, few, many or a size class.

cdr3_nt: TGCGCCAGCAGCCTTGGACAGCACGTCTATGGCTACACCTTC; cdr3_aa: CASSLGQHVYGYTF; j_call: TRBJ1-2; clone_size: once; v_call: TRBV5-1; d_call: NA
cdr3_nt: TGTGCCAGCAAGGACAGAGATCAGCCCCAGCATTTT; cdr3_aa: CASKDRDQPQHF; j_call: TRBJ1-5; clone_size: NA; v_call: TRBV6-1; d_call: NA
cdr3_nt: TGTGCCACCAGCAGACTAGGACTAGCGGGGGACAATGAGCAGTTCTTC; cdr3_aa: CATSRLGLAGDNEQFF; j_call: TRBJ2-1; clone_size: NA; v_call: TRBV15; d_call: TRBD2
cdr3_nt: TGTGCCAGCAGTGCATTGCGGAGGCGTCACAATGAGCAGTTCTTC; cdr3_aa: CASSALRRRHNEQFF; j_call: TRBJ2-1; clone_size: NA; v_call: TRBV27; d_call: NA
cdr3_nt: TGCGCCAGCAGCTTGTGGGGGGCAGACACTGAAGCTTTCTTT; cdr3_aa: CASSLWGADTEAFF; j_call: TRBJ1-1; clone_size: NA; v_call: TRBV5-1; d_call: NA
cdr3_nt: TGTGCCAGCAGTTCCTACAGGGTTGGGGGTTTCTTT; cdr3_aa: CASSSYRVGGFF; j_call: TRBJ1-1; clone_size: NA; v_call: TRBV28; d_call: NA
cdr3_nt: TGTGCCAGCAGTGAAGCGGGGGAACTGAGCTCCTACAATGAGCAGTTCTTC; cdr3_aa: CASSEAGELSSYNEQFF; j_call: TRBJ2-1; clone_size: NA; v_call: TRBV2; d_call: NA
cdr3_nt: TGCGCCAGCAGCTTGTTGGAGGGAAGTCAAGAGACCCAGTACTTC; cdr3_aa: CASSLLEGSQETQYF; j_call: TRBJ2-5; clone_size: NA; v_call: TRBV5-1; d_call: NA
cdr3_nt: TGTGCCACCGTACTCGGGCGGGACTCAGATACGCAGTATTTT; cdr3_aa: CATVLGRDSDTQYF; j_call: TRBJ2-3; clone_size: NA; v_call: TRBV10-3; d_call: NA
cdr3_nt: TGTGCCAGCAGCGTAGAATGGTCCTCTGGAAACACCATATATTTT; cdr3_aa: CASSVEWSSGNTIYF; j_call: TRBJ1-3; clone_size: NA; v_call: TRBV9; d_call: NA
cdr3_nt: TGTGCCACCAGCAGGAGAGCGGGAGGGCCAGAGACCCAGTACTTC; cdr3_aa: CATSRRAGGPETQYF; j_call: TRBJ2-5; clone_size: once; v_call: TRBV15; d_call: TRBD2
cdr3_nt: TGTGCCAGTAGTAGGACCAAAACCCGCTCCTATGGCTACACCTTC; cdr3_aa: CASSRTKTRSYGYTF; j_call: TRBJ1-2; clone_size: NA; v_call: TRBV19; d_call: NA
cdr3_nt: TGCGCCAGCAGCCGGGGTAGCGGGCGCTACTCTGGGGCCAACGTCCTGACTTTC; cdr3_aa: CASSRGSGRYSGANVLTF; j_call: TRBJ2-6; clone_size: NA; v_call: TRBV5-1; d_call: TRBD2
cdr3_nt: TGCGCCAGCAGCTTGGGGGCGGGCCCAGGGGAGACCCAGTACTTC; cdr3_aa: CASSLGAGPGETQYF; j_call: TRBJ2-5; clone_size: NA; v_call: TRBV5-1; d_call: NA
cdr3_nt: TGCAGCGTTGAGACTAACCCACGGTATGGCTACACCTTC; cdr3_aa: CSVETNPRYGYTF; j_call: TRBJ1-2; clone_size: NA; v_call: TRBV29-1; d_call: NA
cdr3_nt: TGTGCCAGCAGCTTGGGGGAAAGCAATCAGCCCCAGCATTTT; cdr3_aa: CASSLGESNQPQHF; j_call: TRBJ1-5; clone_size: NA; v_call: TRBV5-6; d_call: NA
cdr3_nt: TGTGCCAGCAGACCCCCGGGACAGGGATCCAATGAGCAGTTCTTC; cdr3_aa: CASRPPGQGSNEQFF; j_call: TRBJ2-1; clone_size: NA; v_call: TRBV7-8; d_call: TRBD1
cdr3_nt: TGTGCCAGCTCCCCCGGGAGTTGGATTGGCACAGATACGCAGTATTTT; cdr3_aa: CASSPGSWIGTDTQYF; j_call: TRBJ2-3; clone_size: NA; v_call: TRBV14; d_call: NA
cdr3_nt: TGTGCCAGCTCGGACAGGGGTTACGAGCAGTACTTC; cdr3_aa: CASSDRGYEQYF; j_call: TRBJ2-7; clone_size: NA; v_call: TRBV18; d_call: TRBD1
cdr3_nt: TGTGCCAGCAGACCGACAGGGGTTACATATCAAGAGACCCAGTACTTC; cdr3_aa: CASRPTGVTYQETQYF; j_call: TRBJ2-5; clone_size: NA; v_call: TRBV5-4; d_call: TRBD1
cdr3_nt: TGTGCCAGCAGCTTAAAGAGATCCGAAAAACTGTTTTTT; cdr3_aa: CASSLKRSEKLFF; j_call: TRBJ1-4; clone_size: NA; v_call: TRBV7-2; d_call: NA
cdr3_nt: TGTGCCATCAGTGGTACAGGGGGCGAAGCTGGAGGCTACACCTTC; cdr3_aa: CAISGTGGEAGGYTF; j_call: TRBJ1-2; clone_size: NA; v_call: TRBV10-3; d_call: TRBD1
cdr3_nt: TGTGCCAGCAGCTTAGGCCCCCCCTCTGTGGGAGCGCAAGAGACCCAGTACTTC; cdr3_aa: CASSLGPPSVGAQETQYF; j_call: TRBJ2-5; clone_size: NA; v_call: TRBV11-2; d_call: NA
cdr3_nt: TGTGCCAGCAGCTTTCAGGGGACCAATTCACCCCTCCACTTT; cdr3_aa: CASSFQGTNSPLHF; j_call: TRBJ1-6; clone_size: NA; v_call: TRBV5-4; d_call: NA
cdr3_nt: TGTGCCACAAAGAAGCGGGAGGGTTACAATGAGCAGTTCTTC; cdr3_aa: CATKKREGYNEQFF; j_call: TRBJ2-1; clone_size: NA; v_call: TRBV28; d_call: TRBD2
cdr3_nt: TGTGCCTGGAGCTACCTGTGGGGACAGGGGGAGACCCAGTACTTC; cdr3_aa: CAWSYLWGQGETQYF; j_call: TRBJ2-5; clone_size: NA; v_call: TRBV30; d_call: TRBD1
cdr3_nt: TGCGCCAGCAGCCTATCCCCGGACAGGAGCTCCTACGAGCAGTACTTC; cdr3_aa: CASSLSPDRSSYEQYF; j_call: TRBJ2-7; clone_size: NA; v_call: TRBV5-1; d_call: TRBD1
cdr3_nt: TGCAGTGCTAGTGAGACCCAGTACTTC; cdr3_aa: CSASETQYF; j_call: TRBJ2-5; clone_size: NA; v_call: TRBV20-1; d_call: NA
cdr3_nt: TGTGCCACCAGCAGACAGAGCGGTATCGGGGAGCTGTTTTTT; cdr3_aa: CATSRQSGIGELFF; j_call: TRBJ2-2; clone_size: NA; v_call: TRBV15; d_call: NA
cdr3_nt: TGCGCCAGCAGCTTGGCCGGCGGGAAAGAGACCCAGTACTTC; cdr3_aa: CASSLAGGKETQYF; j_call: TRBJ2-5; clone_size: NA; v_call: TRBV5-1; d_call: NA
cdr3_nt: TGCGCCAGCAGCTTGTCCGCAGGGCTCAATGAGCAGTTCTTC; cdr3_aa: CASSLSAGLNEQFF; j_call: TRBJ2-1; clone_size: NA; v_call: TRBV5-1; d_call: NA
cdr3_nt: TGTGCCAGCAGTCTTCGGACGCGGACTGAAGCTTTCTTT; cdr3_aa: CASSLRTRTEAFF; j_call: TRBJ1-1; clone_size: NA; v_call: TRBV28; d_call: NA
cdr3_nt: TGTGCCAGCAGTGTTCCGGGACAGCAGTCCCGTTGGGGGGATGAAAAACTGTTTTTT; cdr3_aa: CASSVPGQQSRWGDEKLFF; j_call: TRBJ1-4; clone_size: NA; v_call: TRBV6-4; d_call: TRBD1
cdr3_nt: TGCAGCGTTGGAGACACCTACGAGCAGTACTTC; cdr3_aa: CSVGDTYEQYF; j_call: TRBJ2-7; clone_size: NA; v_call: TRBV29-1; d_call: NA
cdr3_nt: TGTGCCAGTAGTAAGACTAGCGGGAGTTACAATGAGCAGTTCTTC; cdr3_aa: CASSKTSGSYNEQFF; j_call: TRBJ2-1; clone_size: NA; v_call: TRBV19; d_call: TRBD2
cdr3_nt: TGCGCCAGCAGAGAAGATTATGAGCAGTTCTTC; cdr3_aa: CASREDYEQFF; j_call: TRBJ2-1; clone_size: NA; v_call: TRBV10-2; d_call: NA
cdr3_nt: TGTGCCAGCAGTTTCAGGGGGTACGAGCAGTACTTC; cdr3_aa: CASSFRGYEQYF; j_call: TRBJ2-7; clone_size: NA; v_call: TRBV28; d_call: TRBD1
cdr3_nt: TGTGCCAGCAGCTTATACGGTAGCGGGAGTGGTTACGAGCAGTACTTC; cdr3_aa: CASSLYGSGSGYEQYF; j_call: TRBJ2-7; clone_size: NA; v_call: TRBV11-2; d_call: TRBD2
cdr3_nt: TGCGCCAGCAGACAGCGGACGGTGAACACTGAAGCTTTCTTT; cdr3_aa: CASRQRTVNTEAFF; j_call: TRBJ1-1; clone_size: once; v_call: TRBV10-2; d_call: NA
cdr3_nt: TGTGCCAGCAGTGAAACAGATCAGCCCCAGCATTTT; cdr3_aa: CASSETDQPQHF; j_call: TRBJ1-5; clone_size: once; v_call: TRBV28; d_call: NA
cdr3_nt: TGTGCCAGCAGCGCCCGGAGGGCCGATCGCGATGAGCAGTTCTTC; cdr3_aa: CASSARRADRDEQFF; j_call: TRBJ2-1; clone_size: NA; v_call: TRBV5-4; d_call: NA
cdr3_nt: TGTGCCAGCAGGCCCGTAGCGGGACGGGGAGATACGCAGTATTTT; cdr3_aa: CASRPVAGRGDTQYF; j_call: TRBJ2-3; clone_size: NA; v_call: TRBV28; d_call: TRBD2
cdr3_nt: TGTGCCAGCAGCAATCTTGGTGCCTGGGAGGAGCAGTACTTC; cdr3_aa: CASSNLGAWEEQYF; j_call: TRBJ2-7; clone_size: NA; v_call: TRBV21-1; d_call: NA
cdr3_nt: TGTGCCAGCAGCCGGAGGGCAGGGGGCGTGAACACCGGGGAGCTGTTTTTT; cdr3_aa: CASSRRAGGVNTGELFF; j_call: TRBJ2-2; clone_size: NA; v_call: TRBV7-9; d_call: TRBD1
cdr3_nt: TGTGCCAGCAGTGTCGGGCTAGTGCGGTCAAATGAGCAGTTCTTC; cdr3_aa: CASSVGLVRSNEQFF; j_call: TRBJ2-1; clone_size: NA; v_call: TRBV2; d_call: NA
cdr3_nt: TGTGCCAGCAGACGGTCCGGGGAGGTTACTGAAGCTTTCTTT; cdr3_aa: CASRRSGEVTEAFF; j_call: TRBJ1-1; clone_size: NA; v_call: TRBV6-5; d_call: NA
cdr3_nt: TGTGCCAGTAGCGGGGACACTAACTCTAATGAAAAACTGTTTTTT; cdr3_aa: CASSGDTNSNEKLFF; j_call: TRBJ1-4; clone_size: NA; v_call: TRBV19; d_call: NA
cdr3_nt: TGTGCCAGCAGCTTATCACAGACTGAAGCTTTCTTT; cdr3_aa: CASSLSQTEAFF; j_call: TRBJ1-1; clone_size: NA; v_call: TRBV5-5; d_call: NA
cdr3_nt: TGCGCCAGCAGCGGGCGGGTCAGGGGGTTCGGTGGCTACACCTTC; cdr3_aa: CASSGRVRGFGGYTF; j_call: TRBJ1-2; clone_size: NA; v_call: TRBV5-1; d_call: TRBD1
cdr3_nt: TGTGCCAGCAGTTCGGGACAGGGAGGAGGTGGCTACACCTTC; cdr3_aa: CASSSGQGGGGYTF; j_call: TRBJ1-2; clone_size: NA; v_call: TRBV28; d_call: TRBD1
cdr3_nt: TGTGCCAGCAGTTTAGACAGACTAAATGAAAAACTGTTTTTT; cdr3_aa: CASSLDRLNEKLFF; j_call: TRBJ1-4; clone_size: NA; v_call: TRBV27; d_call: NA
cdr3_nt: TGTGCCAGCAGGGCAGGGGGCTTGGACGGAAACACCATATATTTT; cdr3_aa: CASRAGGLDGNTIYF; j_call: TRBJ1-3; clone_size: NA; v_call: TRBV28; d_call: TRBD1
cdr3_nt: TGTGCCAGCAGCTCATCTGAGGAGGGCAATCAGCCCCAGCATTTT; cdr3_aa: CASSSSEEGNQPQHF; j_call: TRBJ1-5; clone_size: NA; v_call: TRBV5-4; d_call: NA
cdr3_nt: TGTGCCAGCAGCTCACCGACAACTAATGAAAAACTGTTTTTT; cdr3_aa: CASSSPTTNEKLFF; j_call: TRBJ1-4; clone_size: NA; v_call: TRBV5-6; d_call: NA
cdr3_nt: TGTGCCAGCTCACCACAGGGACAGGGGGAATCTGAAGCTTTCTTT; cdr3_aa: CASSPQGQGESEAFF; j_call: TRBJ1-1; clone_size: once; v_call: TRBV18; d_call: TRBD1
cdr3_nt: TGTGCCAGCAGTTACTCCTCGGGGGTGGAGGGGTATGGCTACACCTTC; cdr3_aa: CASSYSSGVEGYGYTF; j_call: TRBJ1-2; clone_size: NA; v_call: TRBV6-5; d_call: NA
cdr3_nt: TGTGCCAGTCTTAGCGGGAACTCGTACGAGCAGTACTTC; cdr3_aa: CASLSGNSYEQYF; j_call: TRBJ2-7; clone_size: NA; v_call: TRBV28; d_call: TRBD2
cdr3_nt: TGTGCCAGCTCAGCAAGCACAGATACGCAGTATTTT; cdr3_aa: CASSASTDTQYF; j_call: TRBJ2-3; clone_size: NA; v_call: TRBV18; d_call: NA
cdr3_nt: TGCGCCAGCAGCGGAACAGGGAATCCTCCCGACACTGAAGCTTTCTTT; cdr3_aa: CASSGTGNPPDTEAFF; j_call: TRBJ1-1; clone_size: NA; v_call: TRBV5-1; d_call: NA
cdr3_nt: TGTGCCATCAGCCATGGACAGTACAATGAGCAGTTCTTC; cdr3_aa: CAISHGQYNEQFF; j_call: TRBJ2-1; clone_size: NA; v_call: TRBV10-3; d_call: NA